This TCR beta chain was profiled in a study of cytomegalovirus exposure and HLA in healthy donors (dated by TCRdb to about 2017). Study-wide context: According to an earlier analysis of 587 of the donors, 150 million to 200 million T cells yielded 90 million to 130 million unique TCR beta sequences and 276 Gb of sequence data. Approximately 300 gigabases of sequencing data and around 85 million unique TCR sequences made up an early release that covered several hundred HLA-typed donors. Of the 350 to 450 genotyped donors, 81% were placed in the genetic ancestry cluster associated with self-reported Caucasian donors. The study aimed to test whether cataloging public T cell receptors could reveal signatures of past pathogen exposure. The study used immunosequencing to profile the T cell repertoires of approximately 640 subjects and linked those repertoires to cytomegalovirus serostatus. A separate validation cohort of about 110 different subjects was used in addition to the 666-subject first cohort. High-throughput TCR immunosequencing, statistical association of individual TCRs with disease status, and machine learning were combined to predict cytomegalovirus infection status. A later analysis re-analyzed previously published TCR beta repertoires from 666 donors and added high-resolution HLA genotyping to study TCR occurrence patterns. In the later analysis, no new phenotypic data were used to find candidate immune exposures; instead, reliance was placed on TCR beta sequences and their occurrence across donors. In an earlier analysis of over 550 of the donors, high-throughput TCR beta sequencing was used to judge whether each TCR beta V gene segment behaved as functional or pseudogenic. Donor age, sex, ethnicity and CMV serostatus were collected together with the repertoire data. In a later genetic analysis, genome-wide SNP genotypes for about three fifths of the 666 donors were used, and that subset was treated as a discovery cohort. Every discovery cohort repertoire had been produced on one sequencing platform. Both class I and class II loci were covered by HLA typing, at four-digit resolution. Typing coverage varied by locus: 629-630 donors for A, B, C, DRB1 and DQB1; approximately 500 for DQA1; about 590 for DPA1; 400 to 480 for DPB1. Roughly 5 DR-DQ haplotypes were treated as single units for association and clustering because of strong linkage in the cohort. Among about 410 genotyped donors of the cohort, an average of around 240,000 unique TCR beta nucleotide sequences was sequenced per donor, of which about 19% were non-productive.

The study at large found these results: For the cohort, immune exposure information was limited to CMV serostatus. In a later analysis, the rate of TCR association differed among HLA loci, with DRB1 alleles having the most associated TCRs and HLA-C alleles having the fewest. A few of the identified cytomegalovirus-associated TCR beta chains were confirmed in vitro to be specific for cytomegalovirus antigens. A later analysis associated about 16,000 TCR beta sequences with specific HLA alleles at a false discovery rate of 0.05. In a later genetic analysis, a missense DCLRE1C variant was associated with V-gene and J-gene trimming of TCR beta chains, and the association was replicated in an independent cohort. According to a later analysis, parvovirus B19, influenza, CMV and Epstein-Barr virus appeared linked to several top co-occurrence clusters. Linkage disequilibrium might explain the correlated functional status among segregating V segments, but an unknown experimental factor could not be ruled out. A group of highly shared sequence variants was considered likely to be a technical artifact of the sequencing pipeline. Because counts were too low, seventeen rarely observed V segments, including chromosome 9 orphons, were left out of the earlier analysis of about 500 of the donors. Cytomegalovirus status was reported to be diagnosed by the classifier with high specificity and sensitivity in both the original and validation cohorts. Because HLA typing was missing for some donors at each locus, association tests included only the typed subset. Because the 87-base-pair reads could not distinguish some IMGT-functional V segments, including TRBV6-2 and TRBV6-3, those segments were excluded. Broadly in line with IMGT annotations, most TCR beta V segments showed up in productive rearrangements about 90% or about 30% of the time in an earlier analysis of a few hundred of the donors. Presence/absence analyses assumed roughly uniform sequencing depth across donors, an assumption that may not hold. A total of around 150 TCR beta chains were listed by the study as associated with cytomegalovirus. Only TCR beta chains were sequenced in this cohort, and the absence of alpha or paired-chain data limited detectable features. A further reported finding was that TCR beta sequences accurately predicted the HLA-A and HLA-B alleles for most subjects in the first cohort. When HLA alleles, especially DR and DQ, strongly co-occurred, attributing TCR associations to individual alleles was difficult. Compared with equally common non-associated chains, HLA-associated TCR beta chains in a later analysis were more clonally expanded and had lower generation probabilities. Most CMV-associated TCR beta chains appeared to be HLA-restricted in a later analysis, and the HLA associations seemed to be driven largely by CMV exposure. Across donors, most TCR sequences were observed very rarely, whereas some public TCRs were present in many individuals. Compared with the approximately 700-donor mean, donors in an Asian-associated ancestry cluster had fewer N-insertions in productive TCRs, according to a later genetic analysis. The authors suggested that the approach could potentially be extended to other disease states and immunological phenotypes.

Libraries were prepared through the immunoSEQ multiplex PCR assay. For the multiplex PCR, a mixture combining 60 forward primers for TCR Vbeta segments and 13 reverse primers for TCR Jbeta segments was used. Amplification of the CDR3 region of rearranged TCR beta genes was performed with a multiplex PCR assay on genomic DNA. Amplified TCR beta libraries were sequenced as 87-base-pair reads on the Illumina HiSeq System. The published analysis was carried out like this. Across the 500 to 750 repertoires, a later analysis counted approximately 75 million unique TCR beta chains, some 11 million of which were shared by at least two donors. Raw reads were error-corrected and collapsed into unique sequences with a nearest-neighbor algorithm that merged closely related sequences to remove PCR and sequencing errors. CDR3 sequences were aligned to IMGT reference sequences to assign V, D and J gene segments. Each retained sequence needed at least a six-nucleotide match to both a V gene segment and a J gene segment. Rearrangements were called productive when the CDR3 lacked stop codons and stayed in frame with V and J; all others were non-productive. CDR3 was defined according to IMGT convention as the region running from the second conserved V-encoded cysteine to the conserved J-encoded phenylalanine. Sequences without an unambiguous match to a single V gene segment were excluded from the earlier analysis of approximately 600 of the donors. An earlier analysis of several hundred of the donors classified V segments as functional when productive rearrangements were above 56.7% and as segregating when the standard deviation between donors was above 5%. A statistical classification framework was built to diagnose cytomegalovirus status from the catalog of TCR beta chain sequences. In a later analysis, TCR nucleotide sequences were compared against IMGT/GENE-DB human TR gene sequences so that V and J genes could be assigned. A later analysis assigned CDR3 sequences and most-parsimonious VDJ recombination scenarios with the TCRdist pipeline. In a later analysis, each TCR beta chain was defined by its CDR3 amino acid sequence together with its V-gene family, and reads without a unique V-gene family were excluded. In a later analysis, fewer than 600 highly shared, low-generation-probability nucleotide sequences were removed to address suspected cross-contamination and a sequencing artifact. In a later analysis, a clonal expansion index for each public chain was calculated from normalized within-repertoire ranks of inferred template counts. In a later analysis, generation probabilities were computed with a VDJ recombination model fitted to out-of-frame rearrangements, and the resulting probabilities were checked against IGoR. In a later analysis, hypergeometric tests were used to score TCR-TCR, TCR-HLA and TCR-CMV co-occurrence, with a repertoire-size bias correction applied to TCR pairs. In a later analysis, false discovery rates were estimated by permuting HLA or CMV assignments 20 times. In a later analysis, co-occurring TCRs were grouped using DBSCAN, and TCRdist sequence similarity was added for clustering within HLA-allele-positive subsets. Repertoires with fewer than 30,000 or more than 120,000 public chains were left out of co-occurrence clustering, as were about five repertoires with anomalous nucleotide sharing. TCRdb took this table from immuneACCESS and kept in-frame rearrangements with V and J called. Such tables lack part of the clones; where checked against another copy, unresolved V genes explain under half of the gap, and the rest is unexplained. That table furnishes V, J and clone size, whereas the DNA furnished D and trimming. The table for this sample lists 110,000 to 150,000 clones; about 75% of them were counted only once. The ten most abundant clones make up 1.5% to 2% of the sample.

V loses 0 bases at its end and J loses 3 bases; junction bases beyond the gene matches: 4. The germline V gene provides CDR1 SGHRS and CDR2 YFSETQ. The CDR3 starts with the cysteine, ends with the phenylalanine, and has 15 residues. Only the CDR3 region is kept as DNA, spanning 45 bases read in frame from base 1. The cohort comprised hundreds of healthy bone marrow donors. All cohort members were sampled while nominally healthy, although unrecorded immune exposures were likely present. The donor was CMV seronegative and belonged to the group of 352 seronegative cohort members. Every donor gave a peripheral blood sample, and the peripheral blood mononuclear cells from that sample were used for TCR beta sequencing. The Qiagen DNeasy Blood Extraction Kit was used to extract genomic DNA from the blood cell samples. A word on this clone: It has no known antigen specificity. One base away there is no much larger clone; base qualities are not given.

The specimen sequenced was PBMCs. This chain is built from TRBV5-1 and TRBJ2-3, with 7 junctional bases fitting TRBD1. This sequence originates from a woman aged 25 to 39 in good health and CMV-seronegative. Here the CDR3 is given as CASSLDGDSTDTQYF. The DNA sequence follows: TGCGCCAGCAGCTTGGATGGGGACAGTACAGATACGCAGTATTTT.